The present T cell receptor (beta chain) was sequenced within a study of shared clonotypes between healthy human individuals. The V and J ends lost 2 bases and 2 bases respectively, with 13 bases between them. The germline V gene encodes CDR1 MNHEY and CDR2 SVGAGI. The CDR3 sequence is 15 residues long. Donors, healthy HIV-negative adults, lacked recent acute infections or vaccinations. Clones were sequenced by immunoSEQ multiplex PCR, and TCRdb holds only the in-frame ones, with some missing. Here the sample spans some 2.4 million clones, 93% being singletons. The rearrangement joins TRBV6-5 to TRBJ2-7; D gene unclear. The clonotype originates from a man younger than 35 in good health. Some clones in this sample may be carry-over from other donors' samples. The source material was naive CD4+ T cells from PBMCs. Specified subset: CD45RA+ positively selected. CDR3 region: CASSYGPFEAYEQYF. In DNA, the CDR3 is TGTGCCAGCAGTTACGGGCCGTTTGAAGCCTACGAGCAGTACTTC.